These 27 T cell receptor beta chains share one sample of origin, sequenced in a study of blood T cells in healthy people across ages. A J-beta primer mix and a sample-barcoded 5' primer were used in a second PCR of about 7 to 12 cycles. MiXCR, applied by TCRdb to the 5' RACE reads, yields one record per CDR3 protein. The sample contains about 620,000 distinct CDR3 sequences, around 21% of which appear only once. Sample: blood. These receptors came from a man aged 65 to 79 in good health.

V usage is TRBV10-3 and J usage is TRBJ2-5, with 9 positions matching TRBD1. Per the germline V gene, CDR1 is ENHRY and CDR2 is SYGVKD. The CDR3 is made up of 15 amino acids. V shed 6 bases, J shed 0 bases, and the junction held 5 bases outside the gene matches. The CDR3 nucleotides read TGTGCCATCAGGGGGGGGACAGGGAACCAAGAGACCCAGTACTTC. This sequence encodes CAIRGGTGNQETQYF.

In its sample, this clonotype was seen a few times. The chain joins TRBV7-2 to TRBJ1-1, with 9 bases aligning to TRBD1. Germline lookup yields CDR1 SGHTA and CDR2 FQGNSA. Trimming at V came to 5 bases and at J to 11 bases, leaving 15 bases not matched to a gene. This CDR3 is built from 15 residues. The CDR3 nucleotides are TGTGCCAGCAGCACGGACGGGACAGGGACTTACTGGGCTTTCTTT. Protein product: CASSTDGTGTYWAFF.

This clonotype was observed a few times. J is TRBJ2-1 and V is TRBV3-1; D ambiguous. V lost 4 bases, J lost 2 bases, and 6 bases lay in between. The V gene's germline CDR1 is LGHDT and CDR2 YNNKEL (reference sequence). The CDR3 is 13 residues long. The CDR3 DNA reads TGTGCCAGCAGCCTATTGCCCTACAATGAGCAGTTCTTC. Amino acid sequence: CASSLLPYNEQFF.

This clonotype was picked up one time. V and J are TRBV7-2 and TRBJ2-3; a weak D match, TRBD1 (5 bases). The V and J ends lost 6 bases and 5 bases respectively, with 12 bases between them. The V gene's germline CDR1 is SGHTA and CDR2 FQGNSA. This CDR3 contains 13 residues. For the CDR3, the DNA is TGTGCCAGCAGGCAGGGAACGGGAGATACGCAGTATTTT. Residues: CASRQGTGDTQYF.

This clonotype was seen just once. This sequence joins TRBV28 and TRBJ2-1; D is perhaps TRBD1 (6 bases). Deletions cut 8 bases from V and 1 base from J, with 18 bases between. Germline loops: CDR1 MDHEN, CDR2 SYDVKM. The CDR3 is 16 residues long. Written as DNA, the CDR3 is TGTGCCAGCGAGGGGCAGGGGACGATGTCCTACAATGAGCAGTTCTTC. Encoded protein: CASEGQGTMSYNEQFF.

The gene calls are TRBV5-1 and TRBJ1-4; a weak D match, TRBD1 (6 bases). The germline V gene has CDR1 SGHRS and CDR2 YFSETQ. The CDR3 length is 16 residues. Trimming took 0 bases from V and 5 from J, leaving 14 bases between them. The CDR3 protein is CASSLGDRTQNEKLFF. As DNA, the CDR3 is TGCGCCAGCAGCTTGGGCGACAGGACCCAGAATGAAAAACTGTTTTTT.

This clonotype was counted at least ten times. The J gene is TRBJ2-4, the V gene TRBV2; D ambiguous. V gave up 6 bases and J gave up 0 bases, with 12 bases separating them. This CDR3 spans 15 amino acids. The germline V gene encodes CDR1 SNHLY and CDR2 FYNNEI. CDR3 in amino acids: CASRIGGLAKNIQYF. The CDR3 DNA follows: TGTGCCAGCAGAATAGGCGGCCTAGCCAAAAACATTCAGTACTTC. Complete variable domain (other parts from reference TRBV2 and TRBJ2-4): EPEVTQTPSHQVTQMGQEVILRCVPISNHLYFYWYRQILGQKVEFLVSFYNNEISEKSEIFDDQFSVERPDGSNFTLKIRSTKLEDSAMYFCASRIGGLAKNIQYFGAGTRLSVL.

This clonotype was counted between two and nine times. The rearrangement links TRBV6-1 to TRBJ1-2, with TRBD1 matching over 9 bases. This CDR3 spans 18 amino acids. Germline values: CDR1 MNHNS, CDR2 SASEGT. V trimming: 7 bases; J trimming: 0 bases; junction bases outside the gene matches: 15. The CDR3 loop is CASKLKTGGFVANYGYTF. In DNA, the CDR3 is TGTGCCAGCAAGCTCAAGACAGGGGGTTTTGTGGCTAACTATGGCTACACCTTC.

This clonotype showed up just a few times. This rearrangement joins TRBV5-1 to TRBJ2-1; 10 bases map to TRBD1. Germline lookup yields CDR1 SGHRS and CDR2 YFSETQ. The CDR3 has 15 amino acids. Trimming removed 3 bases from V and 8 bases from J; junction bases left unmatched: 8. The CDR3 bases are TGCGCCAGCAGCTGGCCGGGACAGGGGTCCGATGAGCAGTTCTTC. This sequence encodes CASSWPGQGSDEQFF. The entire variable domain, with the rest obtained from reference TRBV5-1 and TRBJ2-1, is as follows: KAGVTQTPRYLIKTRGQQVTLSCSPISGHRSVSWYQQTPGQGLQFLFEYFSETQRNKGNFPGRFSGRQFSNSRSEMNVSTLELGDSALYLCASSWPGQGSDEQFFGPGTRLTVL.

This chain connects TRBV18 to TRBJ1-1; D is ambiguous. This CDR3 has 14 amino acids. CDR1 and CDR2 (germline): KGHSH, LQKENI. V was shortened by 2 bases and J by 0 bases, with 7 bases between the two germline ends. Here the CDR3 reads CASSPTVMNTEAFF. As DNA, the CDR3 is TGTGCCAGCTCACCAACAGTCATGAACACTGAAGCTTTCTTT.

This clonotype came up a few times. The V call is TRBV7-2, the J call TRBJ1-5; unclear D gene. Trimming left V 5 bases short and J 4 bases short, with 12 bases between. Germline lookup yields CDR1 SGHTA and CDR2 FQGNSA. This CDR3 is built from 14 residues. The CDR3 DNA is TGTGCCAGCAGCCCTACTCTACAGAATCAGCCCCAGCATTTT. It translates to CASSPTLQNQPQHF.

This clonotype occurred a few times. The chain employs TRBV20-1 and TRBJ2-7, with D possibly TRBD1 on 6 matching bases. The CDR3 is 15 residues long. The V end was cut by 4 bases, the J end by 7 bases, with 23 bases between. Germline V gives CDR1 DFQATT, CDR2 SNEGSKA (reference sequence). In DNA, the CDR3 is TGCAGTGCTATCACTACCGGGACAAATATCTGGGAGCAGTACTTC. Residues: CSAITTGTNIWEQYF.

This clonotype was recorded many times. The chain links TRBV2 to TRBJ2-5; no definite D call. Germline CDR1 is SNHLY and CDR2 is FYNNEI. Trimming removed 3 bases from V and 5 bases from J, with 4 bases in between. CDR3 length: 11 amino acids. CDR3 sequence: CASSDLETQYF. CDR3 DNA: TGTGCCAGCAGTGATCTGGAGACCCAGTACTTC. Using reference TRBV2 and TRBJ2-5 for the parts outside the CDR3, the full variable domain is EPEVTQTPSHQVTQMGQEVILRCVPISNHLYFYWYRQILGQKVEFLVSFYNNEISEKSEIFDDQFSVERPDGSNFTLKIRSTKLEDSAMYFCASSDLETQYFGPGTRLLVL.

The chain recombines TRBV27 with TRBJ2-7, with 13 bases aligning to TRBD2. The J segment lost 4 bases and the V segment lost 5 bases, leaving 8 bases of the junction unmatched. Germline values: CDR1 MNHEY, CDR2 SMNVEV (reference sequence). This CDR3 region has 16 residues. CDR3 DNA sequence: TGTGCCAGCAGTGCGGGACTAGCGGGAATAGGGTACGAGCAGTACTTC. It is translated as CASSAGLAGIGYEQYF.

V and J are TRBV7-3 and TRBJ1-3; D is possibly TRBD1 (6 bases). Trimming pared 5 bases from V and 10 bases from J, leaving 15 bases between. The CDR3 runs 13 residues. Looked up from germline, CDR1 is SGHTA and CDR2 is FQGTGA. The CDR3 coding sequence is TGTGCCAGCAGCCCCATGGGGGGCCAGACCATATATTTT. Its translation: CASSPMGGQTIYF.

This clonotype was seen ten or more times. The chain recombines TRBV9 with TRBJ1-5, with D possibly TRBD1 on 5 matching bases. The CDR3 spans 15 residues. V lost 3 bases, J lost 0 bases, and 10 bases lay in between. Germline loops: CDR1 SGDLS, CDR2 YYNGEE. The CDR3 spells CASSATGYSNQPQHF. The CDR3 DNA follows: TGTGCCAGCAGCGCCACAGGATATAGCAATCAGCCCCAGCATTTT.

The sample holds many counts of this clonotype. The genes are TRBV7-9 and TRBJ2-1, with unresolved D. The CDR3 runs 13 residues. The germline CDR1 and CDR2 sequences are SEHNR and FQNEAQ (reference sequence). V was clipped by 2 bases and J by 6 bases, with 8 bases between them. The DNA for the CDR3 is TGTGCCAGCAGCTTAATATCTGGCAATGAGCAGTTCTTC. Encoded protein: CASSLISGNEQFF.

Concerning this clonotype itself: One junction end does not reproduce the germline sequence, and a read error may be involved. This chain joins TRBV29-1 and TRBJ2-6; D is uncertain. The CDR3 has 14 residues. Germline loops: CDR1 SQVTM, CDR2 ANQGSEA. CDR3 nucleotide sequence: TGCGGCGTTCCAACTTACTCTGGGGCCAACGTCCTGACTTTC. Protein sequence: CGVPTYSGANVLTF.

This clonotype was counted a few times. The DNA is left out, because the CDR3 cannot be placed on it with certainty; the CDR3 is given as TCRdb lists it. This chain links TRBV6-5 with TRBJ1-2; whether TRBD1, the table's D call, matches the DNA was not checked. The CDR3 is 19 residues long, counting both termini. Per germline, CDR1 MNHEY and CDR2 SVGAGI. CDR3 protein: CASSYSTGATDTQYFGYTF.

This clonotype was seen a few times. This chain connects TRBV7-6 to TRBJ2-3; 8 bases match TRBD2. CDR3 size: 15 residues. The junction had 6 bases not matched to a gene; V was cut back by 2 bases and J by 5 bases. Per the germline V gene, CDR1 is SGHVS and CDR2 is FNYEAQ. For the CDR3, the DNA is TGTGCCAGCAGCTTATTTGCGGGAGGACAAGATACGCAGTATTTT. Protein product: CASSLFAGGQDTQYF. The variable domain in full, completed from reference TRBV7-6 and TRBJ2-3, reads GAGVSQSPRYKVTKRGQDVALRCDPISGHVSLYWYRQALGQGPEFLTYFNYEAQQDKSGLPNDRFSAERPEGSISTLTIQRTEQRDSAMYRCASSLFAGGQDTQYFGPGTRLTVL.

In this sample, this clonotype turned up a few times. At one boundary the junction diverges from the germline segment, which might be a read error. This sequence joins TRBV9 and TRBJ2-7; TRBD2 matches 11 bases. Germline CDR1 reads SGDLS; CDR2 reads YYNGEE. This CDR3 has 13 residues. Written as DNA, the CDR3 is TGCGCCAGCAGCCTGGGACTAGCGGACAAGCAGTACTTC. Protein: CASSLGLADKQYF.

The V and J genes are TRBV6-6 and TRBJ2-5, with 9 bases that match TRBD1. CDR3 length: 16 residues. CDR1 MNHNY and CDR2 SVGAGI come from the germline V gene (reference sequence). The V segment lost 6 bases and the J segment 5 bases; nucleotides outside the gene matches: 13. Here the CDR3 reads CASRQVLGTGMETQYF. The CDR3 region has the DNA TGTGCCAGCAGACAAGTGTTGGGGACAGGGATGGAGACCCAGTACTTC.

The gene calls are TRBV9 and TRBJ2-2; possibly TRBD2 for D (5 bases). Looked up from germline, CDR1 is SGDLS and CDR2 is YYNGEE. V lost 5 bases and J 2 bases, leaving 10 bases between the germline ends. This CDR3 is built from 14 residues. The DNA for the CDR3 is TGTGCCAGCAGACGGAGCGGCAACACCGGGGAGCTGTTTTTT. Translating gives CASRRSGNTGELFF.

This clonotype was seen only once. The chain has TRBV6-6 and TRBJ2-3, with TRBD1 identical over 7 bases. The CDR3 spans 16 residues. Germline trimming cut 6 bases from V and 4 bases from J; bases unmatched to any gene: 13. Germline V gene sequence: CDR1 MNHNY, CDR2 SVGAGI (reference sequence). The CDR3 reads CASSPRGLQGADTQYF. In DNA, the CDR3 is TGTGCCAGCAGCCCCCGAGGACTGCAGGGGGCAGATACGCAGTATTTT.

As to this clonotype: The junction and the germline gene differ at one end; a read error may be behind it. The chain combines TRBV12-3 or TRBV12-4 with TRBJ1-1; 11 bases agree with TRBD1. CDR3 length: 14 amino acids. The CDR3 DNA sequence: TGTGCCAACAGTCCGGGACAGGGGGTTACTGAAGCTTTCTTT. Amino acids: CANSPGQGVTEAFF.

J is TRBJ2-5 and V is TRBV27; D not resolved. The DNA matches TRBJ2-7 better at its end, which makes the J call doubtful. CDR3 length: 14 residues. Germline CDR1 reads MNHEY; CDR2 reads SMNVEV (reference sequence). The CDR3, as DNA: TGTGCCAGCAGTTTATCGTATAAAACCTACGAGCAGTACTTC. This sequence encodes CASSLSYKTYEQYF.

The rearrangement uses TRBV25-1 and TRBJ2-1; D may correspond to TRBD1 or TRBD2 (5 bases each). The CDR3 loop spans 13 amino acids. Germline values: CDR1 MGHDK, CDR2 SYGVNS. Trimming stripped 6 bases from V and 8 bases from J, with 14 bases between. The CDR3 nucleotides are TGTGCCAGCAGCGGGACGCCGAGGGATGAGCAGTTCTTC. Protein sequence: CASSGTPRDEQFF. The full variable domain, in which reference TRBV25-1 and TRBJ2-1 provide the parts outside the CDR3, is EADIYQTPRYLVIGTGKKITLECSQTMGHDKMYWYQQDPGMELHLIHYSYGVNSTEKGDLSSESTVSRIRTEHFPLTLESARPSHTSQYLCASSGTPRDEQFFGPGTRLTVL.